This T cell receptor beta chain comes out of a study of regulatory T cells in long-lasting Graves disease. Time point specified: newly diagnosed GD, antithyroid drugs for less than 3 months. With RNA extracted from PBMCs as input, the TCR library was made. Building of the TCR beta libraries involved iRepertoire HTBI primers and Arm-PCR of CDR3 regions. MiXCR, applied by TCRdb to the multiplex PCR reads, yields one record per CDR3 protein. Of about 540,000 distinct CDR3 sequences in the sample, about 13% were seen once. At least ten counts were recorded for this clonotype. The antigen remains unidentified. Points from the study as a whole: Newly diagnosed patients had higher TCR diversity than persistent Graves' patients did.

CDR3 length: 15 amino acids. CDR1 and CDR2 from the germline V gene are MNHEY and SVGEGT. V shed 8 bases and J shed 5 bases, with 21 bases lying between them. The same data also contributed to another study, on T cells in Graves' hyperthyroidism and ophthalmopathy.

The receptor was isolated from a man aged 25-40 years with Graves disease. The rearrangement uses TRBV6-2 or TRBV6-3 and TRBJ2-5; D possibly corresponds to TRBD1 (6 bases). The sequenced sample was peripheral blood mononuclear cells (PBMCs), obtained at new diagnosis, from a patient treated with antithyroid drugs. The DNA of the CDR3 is TGTGCCAGCGGCTTCCCGGGACAAATTGGGGAGACCCAGTACTTC. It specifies CASGFPGQIGETQYF.